This TCR beta chain derives from a study of blood T cells in healthy people across ages. The authors ran a second PCR of about 6 to 11 cycles using a sample-barcoded 5' primer and a J-beta primer mix. TCRdb reprocessed the 5' RACE reads via MiXCR and lists one record per CDR3 protein. The sample lists nearly 800,000 distinct CDR3 sequences, 20% to 25% occurring once. Trimming removed 1 base at V and 6 bases at J, with 9 bases between. The CDR3 contains 13 residues. Germline V CDR1 and CDR2: LGHDT, YNNKEL (reference sequence). Each donor supplied around 10 milliliters of peripheral blood. These sequences were also reported in another study, on T cells of mothers and their children. According to that study: A second PCR was performed with the M1S primer. This primer added sample barcodes and 2-4 random nucleotides. Overlap measured in related mother-child pairs was slightly, non-significantly higher than in unrelated pairs.

The TCR originated in a boy aged 10-17 years in good health. The sequenced sample consisted of blood. The genes are TRBV3-1 and TRBJ1-2; D is unclear. CDR3 sequence (DNA): TGTGCCAGCAGCCAAGGAGGGTGGAATGGCTACACCTTC. Translation: CASSQGGWNGYTF.